This paragraph covers one T cell receptor (beta chain) sequence. This clone came up a few times. Its antigen has not been determined. Per-base qualities were not stored, and no clone one base away is much larger. This entry is derived from a study of metastatic and nonmetastatic thyroid tumors (dated by TCRdb to the early 2020s). The study in broad terms: Repertoires were compared across peripheral blood and tumor or nodule tissue samples from malignant and benign thyroid patients. Overall study outcomes, separate from this receptor: TCR beta diversity was reported as significantly higher in malignant tumors than in benign nodules, in both blood and tumor samples.

The library was obtained by PCR. The run used an Illumina HiSeq 4000. High-throughput sequencing was used to profile the TCR beta-chain CDR3 region of every patient. Turning to the authors' computational methods: A classifier to discriminate distant-metastatic papillary thyroid cancer patients was built from CDR3 differences across clinicopathological groups. To measure repertoire diversity the researchers used the Shannon index, while the Morisita-Horn index served to gauge how similar the tumor and blood repertoires were. Through fastp at Q25 and MiXCR, TCRdb rebuilt clones from the public reads, retaining in-frame beta chains. Clone size and V and J calls follow TCRdb, not the original study. The sample profile shows around 19,000 clones; approximately 29% of them were found once. The top ten clonotypes cover under 30% of the sample. From a lookup of the germline V gene, CDR1 and CDR2 are MDHEN and SYDVKM. From the cysteine through the phenylalanine, the CDR3 covers 12 amino acids. The sequence is cut down to CDR3 DNA, 36 bases in frame from base 1. Unmatched junction bases come to 4, with V trimmed by 5 bases and J by 8 bases.

Before undergoing thyroid surgery, none of the patients had been given any kind of treatment. Using T-cell receptor beta sequencing, the study looked back at clinical samples from patients collected from the early 2010s to the late 2010s. The V and J segments used are TRBV28 and TRBJ1-2, with 8 bases in between that match TRBD1. The sample comprised tumor tissue. The TCR comes from a male donor with papillary thyroid cancer or a benign thyroid nodule (not recorded which). Some clones in this sample may be carry-over from other donors' samples. The bases are TGTGCCAGCAGTGTGGACAGGGAAGGCTACACCTTC. It specifies CASSVDREGYTF.